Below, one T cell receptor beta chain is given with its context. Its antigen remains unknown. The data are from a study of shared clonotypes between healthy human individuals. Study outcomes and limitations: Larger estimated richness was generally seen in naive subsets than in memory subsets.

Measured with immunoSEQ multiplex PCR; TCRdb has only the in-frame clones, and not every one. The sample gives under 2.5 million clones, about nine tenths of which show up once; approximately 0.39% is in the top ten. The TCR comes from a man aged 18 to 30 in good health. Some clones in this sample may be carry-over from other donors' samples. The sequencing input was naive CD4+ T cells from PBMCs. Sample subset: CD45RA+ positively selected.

Here the CDR3 DNA reads TGTGCCAGCAGTTTAACGGGGATATACTATGGCTACACCTTC. It is translated as CASSLTGIYYGYTF. The J gene is TRBJ1-2, the V gene TRBV28; D is unresolved. V was cut by 2 bases and J by 3 bases, with 10 bases left in between. The CDR3 totals 14 residues. Per germline, CDR1 MDHEN and CDR2 SYDVKM.